This record looks at one T cell receptor beta chain sequence and its context. V was pared by 2 bases and J by 3 bases, with 22 bases between. CDR1 SGHTA and CDR2 FQGNSA come from the germline V gene. CDR3 length equals 18 residues. Under the authors' procedure: It was from reference gene primer amplification that nucleated cell counts were estimated. Assay used: immunoSEQ multiplex PCR; TCRdb lists only in-frame clones, some missing. From that table come the V and J calls and clone size; the DNA was used to work out D and trimming. Of some 100,000 clones in the sample, roughly 88% were seen once. This sample was included in a study of blood T cell repertoires in COVID-19.

The sequenced sample consisted of peripheral blood. This receptor was identified in a woman between 65 and 79 years old with acute or convalescent COVID-19. This chain uses TRBV7-2 with TRBJ1-1, with D perhaps matching TRBD1 (5 bases). The chain's CDR3 is CASSLRGKVLRPDTEAFF. In DNA, the CDR3 is TGTGCCAGCAGCTTAAGGGGAAAGGTTTTGCGACCTGACACTGAAGCTTTCTTT.